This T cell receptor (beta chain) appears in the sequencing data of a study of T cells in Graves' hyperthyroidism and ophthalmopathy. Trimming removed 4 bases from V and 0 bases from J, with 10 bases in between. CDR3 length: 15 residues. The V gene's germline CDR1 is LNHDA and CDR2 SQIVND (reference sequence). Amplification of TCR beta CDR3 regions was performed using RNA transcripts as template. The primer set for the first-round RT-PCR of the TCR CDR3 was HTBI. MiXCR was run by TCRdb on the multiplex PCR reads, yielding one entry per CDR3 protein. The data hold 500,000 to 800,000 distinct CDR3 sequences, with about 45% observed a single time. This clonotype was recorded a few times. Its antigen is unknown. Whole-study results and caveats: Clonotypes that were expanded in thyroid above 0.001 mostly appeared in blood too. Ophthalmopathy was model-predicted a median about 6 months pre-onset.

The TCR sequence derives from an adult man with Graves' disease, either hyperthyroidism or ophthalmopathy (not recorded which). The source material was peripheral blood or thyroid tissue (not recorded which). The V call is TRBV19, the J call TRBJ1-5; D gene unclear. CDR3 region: CASSRWVGSNQPQHF. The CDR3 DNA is TGTGCCAGTAGTAGGTGGGTCGGTAGCAATCAGCCCCAGCATTTT.